The clone carrying this T cell receptor beta chain was seen at least ten times. The data originate from a study of molecular identifiers for immune sequencing clone quantification. Looked up from germline, CDR1 is DFQATT and CDR2 is SNEGSKA (reference sequence). Trimming took 3 bases from V and 4 from J, leaving 16 bases between them. This CDR3 is built from 15 residues. From the PCR reads, TCRdb called clonotypes with MiXCR, one entry per CDR3 protein. Among 550,000 to 750,000 distinct CDR3 sequences listed, just under 20% were seen once. This rearrangement joins TRBV20-1 to TRBJ1-5; TRBD1 is a possible D gene (6 bases). This clonotype was obtained from a human donor in good health. Some libraries in this study had Jurkat cell RNA spiked in. The sequenced material came from naive CD8+ T cells from blood, with Jurkat cell RNA spiked in. The subset here: FACS-sorted CD8+CD4-CCR7+CD45RA+ naive T cells. The CDR3 region has the DNA TGCAGTGCTAGCCTGGGGGCAGGAGGGAATCAGCCCCAGCATTTT. Its protein is CSASLGAGGNQPQHF.